Detailed here is one TCR beta chain. The sample belongs to a study of T cell changes during pregnancy in multiple sclerosis. Produced via immunoSEQ multiplex PCR; TCRdb's table is partial and in-frame only. The data contain some 52,000 clones, approximately 92% of them singletons. This CDR3 is built from 14 residues. CDR1 is SGHKS and CDR2 is YYEKEE in the germline V gene (reference sequence). V was cut by 6 bases and J by 1 base, with 13 bases left in between. The chain combines TRBV5-5 with TRBJ1-1; D ambiguous. This specimen was CD4+ T cells from peripheral blood mononuclear cells, taken in the third trimester of pregnancy. This TCR derives from a female donor with multiple sclerosis, enrolled in a pregnancy study. The chain's CDR3 is CASTTVAGNTEAFF. CDR3 DNA: TGTGCCAGCACCACGGTGGCAGGGAACACTGAAGCTTTCTTT.